The T cell receptor beta chain under discussion was sequenced for a study of T cell responses to AZD1222 COVID-19 vaccine. The CDR3 is 16 residues long. Germline values: CDR1 LNHDA, CDR2 SQIVND (reference sequence). The V and J ends lost 1 base and 4 bases respectively, with 16 bases between them. Profiled with immunoSEQ multiplex PCR; TCRdb holds only in-frame clones, not every one. Here the sample spans about 170,000 clones, approximately 92% being singletons. This clone is a singleton in its sample. Its target is unknown. Study results and limitations: Seropositive AZD1222 recipients at baseline numbered only 5 or 6.

The chain combines TRBV19 with TRBJ2-5; the D gene is possibly TRBD1 (7 bases). This specimen was peripheral blood, taken on day 0 of AZD1222 vaccination. This sequence originates from an adult in good health. The CDR3 reads CASSIGRRGRAETQYF. The CDR3 nucleotides are TGTGCCAGTAGTATAGGAAGGAGGGGGCGCGCAGAGACCCAGTACTTC.